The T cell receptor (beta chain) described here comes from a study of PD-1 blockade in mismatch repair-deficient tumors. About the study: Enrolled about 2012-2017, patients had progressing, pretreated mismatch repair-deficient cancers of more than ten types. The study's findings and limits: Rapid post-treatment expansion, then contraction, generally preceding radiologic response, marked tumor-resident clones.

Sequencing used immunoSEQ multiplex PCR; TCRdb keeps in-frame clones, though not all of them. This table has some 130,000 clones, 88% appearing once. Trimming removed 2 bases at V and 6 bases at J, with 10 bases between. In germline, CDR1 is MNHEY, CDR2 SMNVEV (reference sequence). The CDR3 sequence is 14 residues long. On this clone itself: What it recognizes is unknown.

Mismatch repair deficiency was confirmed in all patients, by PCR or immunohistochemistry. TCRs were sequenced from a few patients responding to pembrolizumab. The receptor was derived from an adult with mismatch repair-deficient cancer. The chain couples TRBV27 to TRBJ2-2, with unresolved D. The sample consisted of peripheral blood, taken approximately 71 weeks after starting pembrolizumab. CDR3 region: CASSLDHYAGELFF. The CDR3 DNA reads TGTGCCAGCAGTTTAGATCATTACGCCGGGGAGCTGTTTTTT.